The 26 T cell receptor beta chains below were found in one sample sequenced in a study of shared clonotypes between healthy human individuals. The data were produced by immunoSEQ multiplex PCR, yet TCRdb's version contains in-frame clones alone and is incomplete. The table shows about 2.4 million clones, with approximately 93% occurring only once. The sample comprised naive CD4+ T cells from PBMCs. As for subset: CD45RA+ positively selected. These receptors all stem from a young man in good health. Some clones in this sample may be carry-over from other donors' samples.

V is TRBV27 and J is TRBJ2-2, with D possibly matching TRBD2 (6 bases). The CDR3 is made up of 17 amino acids. The V and J ends lost 3 bases and 8 bases respectively, with 22 bases between them. The germline V gene encodes CDR1 MNHEY and CDR2 SMNVEV (reference sequence). CDR3 DNA sequence: TGTGCCAGCAGTTTTCTTCGCTATCAGGAGGGCCTGGGGGAGCTGTTTTTT. This sequence encodes CASSFLRYQEGLGELFF.

This clone was detected only once. This chain connects TRBV6-1 to TRBJ1-4; D perhaps matches TRBD1 (6 bases). This CDR3 is 15 amino acids long. The V gene's germline CDR1 is MNHNS and CDR2 SASEGT. V lost 2 bases and J lost 7, with 14 bases in between. CDR3 residues: CASSESVGATEKLFF. The CDR3 bases are TGTGCCAGCAGTGAATCCGTGGGGGCAACTGAAAAACTGTTTTTT.

V is TRBV7-9 and J is TRBJ1-1; TRBD1 matches at 9 bases. J was trimmed by 10 bases and V by 5 bases; bases with no gene match: 8. Germline V gene data show CDR1 as SEHNR and CDR2 as FQNEAQ (reference sequence). The CDR3 consists of 13 residues. CDR3 sequence reads: CASSLPGTGTAFF. The CDR3 DNA is TGTGCCAGCAGCCTACCCGGGACAGGGACAGCTTTCTTT.

This chain connects TRBV29-1 to TRBJ1-2; TRBD1 agrees at 8 bases. CDR1 is SQVTM, CDR2 ANQGSEA, per germline. The length of the CDR3 is 11 residues. Trimming took 5 bases from V and 8 from J; bases not matched to a gene: 4. The CDR3 reads CSVHRGEGYTF. As DNA, the CDR3 is TGCAGCGTTCACAGGGGGGAGGGCTACACCTTC. Supplemented by reference TRBV29-1 and TRBJ1-2, the full variable domain reads SAVISQKPSRDICQRGTSLTIQCQVDSQVTMMFWYRQQPGQSLTLIATANQGSEATYESGFVIDKFPISRPNLTFSTLTVSNMSPEDSSIYLCSVHRGEGYTFGSGTRLTVV.

The chain recombines TRBV6-5 with TRBJ2-7; D is possibly TRBD1 (5 bases). V was shortened by 0 bases and J by 0 bases, with 9 bases between the two germline ends. CDR3 length: 15 residues. Looked up from germline, CDR1 is MNHEY and CDR2 is SVGAGI. CDR3 region: CASSYSPGLSYEQYF. The CDR3 region has the DNA TGTGCCAGCAGTTACTCACCAGGGCTCTCCTACGAGCAGTACTTC.

This chain joins TRBV19 and TRBJ1-4; 7 bases are shared with TRBD1. CDR1 and CDR2 from the germline V gene are LNHDA and SQIVND (reference sequence). J lost 4 bases, V lost 5 bases, and 13 bases had no gene match. This CDR3 is 17 amino acids long. CDR3 nucleotide sequence: TGTGCCAGTAGTGAGCGACAGGGCTATAGCGGTAATGAAAAACTGTTTTTT. Residues: CASSERQGYSGNEKLFF.

The chain combines TRBV19 with TRBJ1-1, with D perhaps TRBD1 (5 bases). The CDR3 runs 13 residues. The germline gives CDR1 LNHDA, CDR2 SQIVND (reference sequence). V was cut by 4 bases and J by 8 bases, with 14 bases left in between. For the CDR3, the DNA is TGTGCCAGTAGTACCGGACGGGGGTTAGAAGCTTTCTTT. Translation: CASSTGRGLEAFF.

V gene TRBV27 combines with J gene TRBJ2-3; 7 bases match TRBD2. The CDR3 is 16 residues long. The germline CDR1 and CDR2 sequences are MNHEY and SMNVEV (reference sequence). J lost 2 bases, V lost 7 bases, and 12 bases had no gene match. The CDR3: CASTKQTSRFTDTQYF. In DNA, the CDR3 is TGTGCCAGCACCAAGCAGACTAGCCGATTCACAGATACGCAGTATTTT.

CDR3 region: CASTFDGRDTGELFF. CDR3 DNA: TGTGCCAGCACCTTTGATGGGAGAGACACCGGGGAGCTGTTTTTT. The chain is built from TRBV7-3 and TRBJ2-2, with a tentative D call TRBD2 (5 bases). Germline CDR1 reads SGHTA; CDR2 reads FQGTGA. Trimming removed 7 bases at V and 3 bases at J, with 15 bases between. The CDR3 runs 15 residues.

The CDR3, as DNA: TGTGCCTGGAGTCCCGAAGGCTATGGCTACACCTTC. It translates to CAWSPEGYGYTF. The gene calls are TRBV30 and TRBJ1-2, with D unclear. This CDR3 comprises 12 residues. V was trimmed by 2 bases and J by 4 bases, leaving 8 bases between them. Germline values: CDR1 GTSNPN, CDR2 SVGIG (reference sequence). The full variable domain, rest sourced from reference TRBV30 and TRBJ1-2, is SQTIHQWPATLVQPVGSPLSLECTVEGTSNPNLYWYRQAAGRGLQLLFYSVGIGQISSEVPQNLSASRPQDRQFILSSKKLLLSDSGFYLCAWSPEGYGYTFGSGTRLTVV.

The V gene is TRBV5-4, the J gene TRBJ1-2; TRBD1 aligns across 8 bases. V lost 4 bases to trimming and J lost 8 bases; unmatched junction nucleotides: 7. From germline, CDR1 is SGHNT and CDR2 YYREEE (reference sequence). This CDR3 comprises 13 residues. The chain's CDR3 is CASSEDRVGGYTF. CDR3 DNA sequence: TGTGCCAGCAGCGAGGACAGGGTTGGGGGCTACACCTTC.

The V gene is TRBV30, the J gene TRBJ2-7, with 7 positions matching TRBD1. CDR1 and CDR2 from the germline V gene are GTSNPN and SVGIG (reference sequence). Trimming at V came to 5 bases and at J to 2 bases, leaving 6 bases not matched to a gene. The CDR3 totals 13 residues. The CDR3 region is CAWDRDRTYEQYF. CDR3 bases: TGTGCCTGGGACCGGGACAGAACCTACGAGCAGTACTTC.

The V and J genes are TRBV28 and TRBJ1-5, with D unresolved. The CDR3 is 15 amino acids. Trimming shortened V by 6 bases and J by 2 bases, and 14 bases separated the two germline ends. Germline V gives CDR1 MDHEN, CDR2 SYDVKM. The CDR3 spells CASRFGWAGNQPQHF. The CDR3 nucleotides read TGTGCCAGCAGGTTCGGGTGGGCAGGCAATCAGCCCCAGCATTTT.

This chain links TRBV7-6 with TRBJ1-2; D might be TRBD1 (5 bases). Trimming shortened V by 1 base and J by 4 bases, and 13 bases separated the two germline ends. In germline, CDR1 is SGHVS, CDR2 FNYEAQ. This CDR3 spans 15 amino acids. The CDR3 DNA follows: TGTGCCAGCAGCTTAGAGCGAGGGGCCCCCTATGGCTACACCTTC. It is translated as CASSLERGAPYGYTF. The full variable domain, with the rest looked up from reference TRBV7-6 and TRBJ1-2, is GAGVSQSPRYKVTKRGQDVALRCDPISGHVSLYWYRQALGQGPEFLTYFNYEAQQDKSGLPNDRFSAERPEGSISTLTIQRTEQRDSAMYRCASSLERGAPYGYTFGSGTRLTVV.

The chain uses TRBV5-4 and TRBJ2-5, with 11 bases aligning to TRBD1. The length of the CDR3 is 15 residues. The germline CDR1 and CDR2 sequences are SGHNT and YYREEE (reference sequence). The V segment lost 3 bases and the J segment 7 bases; nucleotides outside the gene matches: 8. The CDR3 is CASSYPGQGGGTQYF. The CDR3 nucleotides read TGTGCCAGCAGCTACCCGGGACAGGGGGGAGGGACCCAGTACTTC.

This clone came up once. The chain couples TRBV7-9 to TRBJ2-5; 8 nucleotides align to TRBD1. CDR1 and CDR2 from the germline V gene are SEHNR and FQNEAQ (reference sequence). Germline trimming cut 5 bases from V and 5 bases from J; bases unmatched to any gene: 7. This CDR3 contains 14 residues. The CDR3 DNA reads TGTGCCAGCAGCCCAAGGACAGGGAGGGAGACCCAGTACTTC. Amino acid sequence: CASSPRTGRETQYF.

CDR3 in amino acids: CASPRGTSGRGTGELFF. CDR3 in DNA: TGTGCCAGCCCCCGAGGGACTAGCGGGAGGGGCACCGGGGAGCTGTTTTTT. The chain links TRBV7-2 to TRBJ2-2; 16 bases agree with TRBD2. CDR1 and CDR2 from the germline V gene are SGHTA and FQGNSA. The CDR3 contains 17 residues. The V and J ends lost 8 bases and 4 bases, in that order; junction bases with no gene match: 7.

This clone was recorded a few times. The identical CDR3 is also encoded by other nucleotide sequences in the sample. The J gene is TRBJ1-5, the V gene TRBV6-5, with D unresolved. With 2 bases removed from V and 4 bases from J, the gap between germline ends came to 6 bases. The CDR3 extends over 13 amino acids. Germline lookup yields CDR1 MNHEY and CDR2 SVGAGI. The CDR3 DNA reads as TGTGCCAGCAGTTACCGGGGAAATCAGCCCCAGCATTTT. Encoded protein: CASSYRGNQPQHF.

This chain joins TRBV10-3 and TRBJ2-6; 7 positions agree with TRBD1. The length of the CDR3 is 19 residues. V lost 2 bases and J lost 0; bases outside the gene matches: 10. The germline V gene encodes CDR1 ENHRY and CDR2 SYGVKD. The CDR3 bases are TGTGCCATCAGTGAGAGGGGGCTAGGAAGCAACTCTGGGGCCAACGTCCTGACTTTC. Its protein product is CAISERGLGSNSGANVLTF.

The chain employs TRBV11-2 and TRBJ2-7, with D uncertain. Germline-derived CDR1 and CDR2 are SGHAT and FQNNGV. This CDR3 contains 12 residues. With 5 bases removed from V and 3 bases from J, the gap between germline ends came to 8 bases. CDR3 sequence: CASSLSDYEQYF. CDR3 nucleotides: TGTGCCAGCAGCCTCTCAGACTACGAGCAGTACTTC. Complete variable domain (other parts from reference TRBV11-2 and TRBJ2-7): EAGVAQSPRYKIIEKRQSVAFWCNPISGHATLYWYQQILGQGPKLLIQFQNNGVVDDSQLPKDRFSAERLKGVDSTLKIQPAKLEDSAVYLCASSLSDYEQYFGPGTRLTVT.

This clone was recorded once. This chain joins TRBV28 and TRBJ2-7, with 10 bases that match TRBD1. Germline V gene sequence: CDR1 MDHEN, CDR2 SYDVKM. CDR3 length equals 16 residues. V shed 6 bases, J shed 3 bases, and the junction held 11 bases outside the gene matches. The CDR3 here is CASSPSGQGPYYEQYF. The CDR3 coding sequence is TGTGCCAGCAGCCCTTCGGGACAGGGGCCTTACTACGAGCAGTACTTC.

This clone occurred a few times. The CDR3 loop is CASSPRVRDTEAFF. Written as DNA, the CDR3 is TGTGCCAGCAGCCCCCGGGTCAGGGACACTGAAGCTTTCTTT. This chain uses TRBV6-6 with TRBJ1-1; a weak D match, TRBD1 (5 bases). Trimming removed 6 bases from V and 3 bases from J, with 14 bases in between. This CDR3 contains 14 residues. Germline V CDR1 and CDR2: MNHNY, SVGAGI (reference sequence).

The chain combines TRBV4-2 with TRBJ1-2, with 8 bases lining up with TRBD1. Trimming at V came to 2 bases and at J to 2 bases, leaving 10 bases not matched to a gene. The CDR3 has 17 residues. Per the germline V gene, CDR1 is LGHNA and CDR2 is YNFKEQ. The CDR3 nucleotides read TGTGCCAGCAGCCAAACCGCCGGGGGACAGGTGAACTATGGCTACACCTTC. As protein: CASSQTAGGQVNYGYTF.

Concerning this clone: Different DNA sequences within this sample yield the same CDR3. The chain combines TRBV7-9 with TRBJ2-3, with a possible D match to TRBD2 (5 bases). V lost 4 bases to trimming and J lost 0 bases, with 8 bases between them. CDR1 and CDR2 from the germline V gene are SEHNR and FQNEAQ (reference sequence). The CDR3 covers 14 residues. CDR3 bases: TGTGCCAGCAGCTCAAGGACTAGCACAGATACGCAGTATTTT. Amino acids: CASSSRTSTDTQYF.

The CDR3 DNA reads TGCACCAGCAGCCAAGATTGGGAACTAGCGGGAGGGAAGGGCACCGGGGAGCTGTTTTTT. Translating it yields CTSSQDWELAGGKGTGELFF. The chain employs TRBV1 and TRBJ2-2; TRBD2 is taken as the D call from the table, unchecked against the DNA. TRBV1 is a listed pseudogene. The CDR3 loop spans 20 amino acids.

This chain joins TRBV2 and TRBJ2-7; 13 nucleotides line up with TRBD2. The V and J ends lost 7 bases and 5 bases, in that order; junction bases with no gene match: 8. CDR1 is SNHLY, CDR2 FYNNEI, per germline. The CDR3 totals 15 residues. This chain's CDR3 is CASTRELAGGDEQYF. The CDR3 nucleotides read TGTGCCAGCACACGAGAACTAGCGGGAGGGGACGAGCAGTACTTC.